Here is one T cell receptor (beta chain) with its context. This record comes from a study of identical twins. Template switching added a universal primer site, and cDNA bore unique molecular identifiers. MiXCR, run by TCRdb on the 5' RACE reads, gives a single entry per CDR3 protein. The table records 450,000 or so distinct CDR3 sequences, roughly 26% of them present only once. V was clipped by 6 bases and J by 7 bases, with 16 bases between them. Germline CDR1 reads MNHEY; CDR2 reads SMNVEV (reference sequence). This CDR3 spans 13 amino acids. The same data also went into a second study, on T cells expressing NK-cell markers. That source reports: The sorts in several experiments were restricted to alpha-beta TCR T cells by an anti-gamma-delta TCR antibody.

The receptor was isolated from a woman between 18 and 29 years old in good health. The chain links TRBV27 to TRBJ2-7; maybe TRBD1 (6 bases). The sequenced sample consisted of CD4+ T cells sorted from blood. The CDR3 is CASSSREGQEQYF. In nucleotides, the CDR3 is TGTGCCAGCAGCTCCCGAGAGGGACAAGAGCAGTACTTC.